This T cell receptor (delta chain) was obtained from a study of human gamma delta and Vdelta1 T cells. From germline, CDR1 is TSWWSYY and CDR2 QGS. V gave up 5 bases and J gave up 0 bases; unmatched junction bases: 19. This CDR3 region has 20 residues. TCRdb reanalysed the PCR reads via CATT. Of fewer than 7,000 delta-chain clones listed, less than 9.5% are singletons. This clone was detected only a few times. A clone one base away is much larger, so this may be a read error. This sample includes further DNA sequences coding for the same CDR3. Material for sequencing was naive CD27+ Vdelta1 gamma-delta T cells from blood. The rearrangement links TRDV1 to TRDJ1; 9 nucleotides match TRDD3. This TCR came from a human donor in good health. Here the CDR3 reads CALGQAPPGWGIPHTDKLIF. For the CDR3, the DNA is TGTGCTCTTGGGCAAGCGCCGCCGGGCTGGGGGATCCCCCACACCGATAAACTCATCTTT.